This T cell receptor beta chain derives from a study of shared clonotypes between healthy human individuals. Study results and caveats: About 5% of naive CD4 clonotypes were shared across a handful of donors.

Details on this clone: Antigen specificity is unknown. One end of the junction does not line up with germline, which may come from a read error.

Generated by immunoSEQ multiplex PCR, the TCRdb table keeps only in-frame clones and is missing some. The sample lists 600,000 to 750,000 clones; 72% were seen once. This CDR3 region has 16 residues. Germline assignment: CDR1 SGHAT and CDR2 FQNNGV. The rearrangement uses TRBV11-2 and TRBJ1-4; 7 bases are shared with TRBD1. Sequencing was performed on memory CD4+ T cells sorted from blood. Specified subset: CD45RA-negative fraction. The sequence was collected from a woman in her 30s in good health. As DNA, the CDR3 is TGCGCCAGCACCCGGGACAGCTTTGCAACTAATGAAAAACTGTTTTTT. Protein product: CASTRDSFATNEKLFF.